This T cell receptor beta chain was obtained from a study of beta chain features in type 1 diabetes. Germline V gene lookup returns CDR1 SQVTM and CDR2 ANQGSEA. This CDR3 is 14 amino acids long. The V and J ends lost 3 bases and 0 bases respectively, with 10 bases between them. The whole isolated RNA underwent reverse transcription, so sequencing captured expressed TCRB transcripts. This table comes from immunoSEQ multiplex PCR, and its TCRdb copy is limited to in-frame clones, with some not included. The table records 310,000 or so clones, approximately 8% of them present only once. This TCR came from a woman aged 18-35 years in good health. Sequencing used central memory CD4+ T cells from blood. The V gene is TRBV29-1, the J gene TRBJ2-3; D may be TRBD2 (6 bases). CDR3 sequence: CSVDWGTSTDTQYF. For the CDR3, the DNA is TGCAGCGTTGATTGGGGGACTAGCACAGATACGCAGTATTTT.